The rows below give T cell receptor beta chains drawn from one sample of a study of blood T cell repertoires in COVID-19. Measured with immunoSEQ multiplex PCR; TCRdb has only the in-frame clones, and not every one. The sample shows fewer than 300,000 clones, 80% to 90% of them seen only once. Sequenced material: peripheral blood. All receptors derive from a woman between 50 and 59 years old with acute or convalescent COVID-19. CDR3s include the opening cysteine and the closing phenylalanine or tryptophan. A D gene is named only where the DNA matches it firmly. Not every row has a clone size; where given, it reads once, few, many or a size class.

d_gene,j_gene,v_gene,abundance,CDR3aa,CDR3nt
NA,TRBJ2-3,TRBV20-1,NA,CSASEGSGGADTQYF,TGCAGTGCTAGTGAGGGGTCCGGGGGAGCAGATACGCAGTATTTT
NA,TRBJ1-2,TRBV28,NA,CASSLTRSYGYTF,TGTGCCAGCAGTTTAACACGCAGCTATGGCTACACCTTC
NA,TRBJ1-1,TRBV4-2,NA,CASSQDLRQGAFF,TGTGCCAGCAGCCAAGATTTGCGCCAGGGGGCTTTCTTT
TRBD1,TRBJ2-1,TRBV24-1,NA,CATSDSGQAYPYNEQFF,TGTGCCACCAGTGATTCGGGACAGGCTTACCCCTACAATGAGCAGTTCTTC
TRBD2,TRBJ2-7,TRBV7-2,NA,CASSLASGTYEQYF,TGTGCCAGCAGCCTGGCTAGCGGGACCTACGAGCAGTACTTC
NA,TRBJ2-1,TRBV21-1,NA,CASPIPHRGPCNEQFF,TGTGCCAGCCCCATTCCCCATAGGGGCCCCTGCAATGAGCAGTTCTTC
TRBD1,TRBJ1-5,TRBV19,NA,CASSLKQGFGNQPQHF,TGTGCCAGTAGTCTAAAACAGGGGTTCGGCAATCAGCCCCAGCATTTT
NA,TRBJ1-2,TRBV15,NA,CATSRDQGGGYTF,TGTGCCACCAGCAGAGATCAGGGAGGCGGCTACACCTTC
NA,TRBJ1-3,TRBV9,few,CASSVLGNTIYF,TGTGCCAGCAGCGTACTTGGAAACACCATATATTTT
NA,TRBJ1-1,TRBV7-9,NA,CASSPEWGGGTEAFF,TGTGCCAGCAGCCCCGAATGGGGGGGAGGGACTGAAGCTTTCTTT